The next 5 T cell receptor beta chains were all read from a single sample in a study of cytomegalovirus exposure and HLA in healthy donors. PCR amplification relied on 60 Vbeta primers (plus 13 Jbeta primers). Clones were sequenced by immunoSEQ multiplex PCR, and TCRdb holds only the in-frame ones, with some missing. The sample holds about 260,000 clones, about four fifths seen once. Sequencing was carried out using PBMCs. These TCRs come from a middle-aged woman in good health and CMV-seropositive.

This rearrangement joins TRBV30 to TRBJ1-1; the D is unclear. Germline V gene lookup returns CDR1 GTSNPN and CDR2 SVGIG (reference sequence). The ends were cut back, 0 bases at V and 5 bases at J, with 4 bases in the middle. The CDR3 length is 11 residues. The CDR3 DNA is TGTGCCTGGAGTGTTTCAACTGAAGCTTTCTTT. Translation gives CAWSVSTEAFF.

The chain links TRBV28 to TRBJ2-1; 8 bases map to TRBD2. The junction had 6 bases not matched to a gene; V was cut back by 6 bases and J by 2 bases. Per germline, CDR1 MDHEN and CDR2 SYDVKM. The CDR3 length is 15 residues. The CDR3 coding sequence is TGTGCCAGCAGGGGGAGCGGGAGCCCCTACAATGAGCAGTTCTTC. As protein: CASRGSGSPYNEQFF.

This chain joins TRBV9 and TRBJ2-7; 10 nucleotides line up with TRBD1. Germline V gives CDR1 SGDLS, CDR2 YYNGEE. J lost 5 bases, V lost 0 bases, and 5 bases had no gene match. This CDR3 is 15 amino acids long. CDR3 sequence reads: CASSVGGDRGNEQYF. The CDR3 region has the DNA TGTGCCAGCAGCGTAGGTGGGGACAGGGGAAACGAGCAGTACTTC.

The CDR3 region is CASSASGGNTIYF. The CDR3 nucleotides read TGTGCCAGCAGCGCTAGTGGAGGAAACACCATATATTTT. The chain is built from TRBV9 and TRBJ1-3; D is unclear. The V end lost 3 bases, the J end lost 4 bases, and 8 bases lay between the germline ends. This CDR3 is built from 13 residues. Germline values: CDR1 SGDLS, CDR2 YYNGEE.

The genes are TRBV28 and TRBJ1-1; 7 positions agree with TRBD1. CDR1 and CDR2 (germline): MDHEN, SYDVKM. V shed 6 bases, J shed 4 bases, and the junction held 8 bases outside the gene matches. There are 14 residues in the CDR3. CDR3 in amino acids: CASSLTTGLTEAFF. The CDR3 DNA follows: TGTGCCAGCAGCCTAACGACAGGGCTCACTGAAGCTTTCTTT.